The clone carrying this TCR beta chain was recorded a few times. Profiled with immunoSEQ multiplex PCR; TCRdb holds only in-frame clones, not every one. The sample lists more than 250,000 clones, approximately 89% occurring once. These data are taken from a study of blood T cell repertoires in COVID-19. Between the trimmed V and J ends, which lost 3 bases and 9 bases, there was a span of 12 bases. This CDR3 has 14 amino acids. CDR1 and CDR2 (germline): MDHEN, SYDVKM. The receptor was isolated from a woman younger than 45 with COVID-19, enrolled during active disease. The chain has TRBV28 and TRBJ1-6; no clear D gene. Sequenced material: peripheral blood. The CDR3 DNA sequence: TGTGCCAGCAGTTTCCGCACCCCGGGTTCACCCCTCCACTTT. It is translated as CASSFRTPGSPLHF.